The entry that follows covers one TCR beta chain sequence. The sample is drawn from a study of blood T cells in healthy people across ages. Healthy Caucasian individuals from Russia aged roughly 6 to 100 served as donors. With each sample, at least 6 micrograms of total RNA were extracted. A second PCR of roughly 7 to 11 cycles used a sample-barcoded 5' primer and a J-beta primer mix. In TCRdb, the 5' RACE reads were re-called with MiXCR into one record per CDR3 protein. The table includes approximately 700,000 distinct CDR3 sequences, 32% detected once. V dropped 5 bases and J dropped 6 bases, with 28 bases sitting between them. Germline V gene sequence: CDR1 SGHVS, CDR2 FQNEAQ. This CDR3 comprises 18 residues.

The clonotype was recovered from a woman of 80 years or more in good health. What was sequenced was blood. The chain has TRBV7-8 and TRBJ1-2; D unresolved. The CDR3 region is CASSPRLIDKRTPNGYTF. The CDR3 DNA is TGTGCCAGCAGCCCCCGCCTTATTGATAAACGGACTCCCAATGGCTACACCTTC. Full variable domain (outside the CDR3, taken from reference TRBV7-8 and TRBJ1-2): GAGVSQSPRYKVAKRGQDVALRCDPISGHVSLFWYQQALGQGPEFLTYFQNEAQLDKSGLPSDRFFAERPEGSVSTLKIQRTQQEDSAVYLCASSPRLIDKRTPNGYTFGSGTRLTVV.